A single sample gave rise to the 29 T cell receptor beta chains below, sequenced in a study of PD-L1 blockade in urothelial cancer. TCRdb keeps only in-frame clones here, not all; method: immunoSEQ multiplex PCR. The sample has about 84,000 clones; about 80% are singletons. Material: PBMCs, obtained around atezolizumab (anti-PD-L1) treatment. These receptors originate from a man between 65 and 79 years old with urothelial cancer.

As DNA, the CDR3 is TGTGCCAGCTCACCGTCGGATAGCGGGAGTGAGACCCAGTACTTC. This codes for CASSPSDSGSETQYF. The chain recombines TRBV18 with TRBJ2-5, with 9 bases fitting TRBD2. The J segment lost 5 bases and the V segment lost 3 bases, leaving 7 bases of the junction unmatched. This CDR3 has 15 amino acids. The germline V gene has CDR1 KGHSH and CDR2 LQKENI.

The CDR3 DNA reads TGTGCCAGTAGTATAGGAGACCCCGGGGATGAAAAACTGTTTTTT. This codes for CASSIGDPGDEKLFF. V usage is TRBV19 and J usage is TRBJ1-4; no firm D call. The CDR3 loop spans 15 amino acids. Germline assignment: CDR1 LNHDA and CDR2 SQIVND (reference sequence). V was clipped by 1 base and J by 6 bases, with 12 bases between them.

The J gene is TRBJ1-6, the V gene TRBV28; 11 nucleotides match TRBD1. The length of the CDR3 is 13 residues. The V segment lost 6 bases and the J segment 8 bases; nucleotides outside the gene matches: 0. Germline assignment: CDR1 MDHEN and CDR2 SYDVKM. The DNA for the CDR3 is TGTGCCAGCAGGGGACAGGGGGATTCACCCCTCCACTTT. It encodes CASRGQGDSPLHF.

The chain links TRBV25-1 to TRBJ2-7; D not resolved. Trimming left V 3 bases short and J 2 bases short, with 8 bases between. Germline CDR1 reads MGHDK; CDR2 reads SYGVNS. The CDR3 length is 13 residues. In DNA form, the CDR3 reads TGTGCCAGCAGTGAGGGCAGAACCTACGAGCAGTACTTC. Its protein is CASSEGRTYEQYF.

This chain uses TRBV19 with TRBJ2-1, with TRBD1 matching over 8 bases. CDR1 is LNHDA, CDR2 SQIVND, per germline (reference sequence). The CDR3 length is 14 residues. The V gene end was trimmed by 7 bases and the J gene end by 3 bases; junction bases not matched to a gene: 5. CDR3 loop: CASTQTGVYNEQFF. CDR3 sequence (DNA): TGTGCCAGTACCCAGACAGGGGTCTACAATGAGCAGTTCTTC.

The genes are TRBV5-1 and TRBJ1-6; maybe TRBD1 (6 bases). V was cut by 0 bases and J by 7 bases, with 11 bases left in between. The germline gives CDR1 SGHRS, CDR2 YFSETQ. CDR3 length: 15 residues. In DNA form, the CDR3 reads TGCGCCAGCAGCTTGGAATGGGGGGGCAATTCACCCCTCCACTTT. This gives the protein CASSLEWGGNSPLHF.

J is TRBJ1-2 and V is TRBV5-4, with a tentative D call TRBD1 (6 bases). This CDR3 region has 15 residues. Germline V lookup: CDR1 SGHNT, CDR2 YYREEE (reference sequence). Trimming removed 4 bases at V and 2 bases at J, with 15 bases between. The CDR3 nucleotides are TGTGCCAGCAGCCCCCCGGGGCAGGGGAACTATGGCTACACCTTC. This translates into CASSPPGQGNYGYTF.

This clone has more than one count but fewer than ten. The chain carries TRBV15 and TRBJ2-7; D is possibly TRBD2 (6 bases). The CDR3 has 16 residues. Per the germline V gene, CDR1 is LNHNV and CDR2 is YYDKDF (reference sequence). The V end was cut by 0 bases, the J end by 6 bases, with 18 bases between. The DNA of the CDR3 is TGTGCCACCAGCAGAGAGACCGGGACTCCGGCGGTCGAGCAGTACTTC. As protein: CATSRETGTPAVEQYF.

The CDR3 here is CASSLRGYEQYF. The DNA of the CDR3 is TGTGCCAGCAGTCTCAGGGGCTACGAGCAGTACTTC. The gene calls are TRBV2 and TRBJ2-7, with TRBD1 as a possible D gene (6 bases). Trimming stripped 5 bases from V and 3 bases from J, with 8 bases between. The CDR3 contains 12 residues. Looked up from germline, CDR1 is SNHLY and CDR2 is FYNNEI.

This clone was seen once. V gene TRBV7-9 combines with J gene TRBJ2-2, with D possibly matching TRBD1 (5 bases). Germline CDR1 is SEHNR and CDR2 is FQNEAQ (reference sequence). Between the trimmed V and J ends, which lost 6 bases and 1 base, there was a span of 9 bases. This CDR3 is 14 amino acids long. The CDR3 loop is CASRADRNTGELFF. The CDR3 region has the DNA TGTGCCAGCAGGGCTGACAGGAACACCGGGGAGCTGTTTTTT.

V and J are TRBV5-8 and TRBJ2-2, with D possibly TRBD1 on 5 matching bases. Per germline, CDR1 SGHTS and CDR2 YDEGEE. Trimming removed 3 bases at V and 3 bases at J, with 12 bases between. CDR3 length equals 15 residues. CDR3 residues: CASSSIGADTGELFF. The CDR3 bases are TGTGCCAGCAGCTCCATTGGGGCCGACACCGGGGAGCTGTTTTTT.

This clone was seen a single time. This chain joins TRBV11-2 and TRBJ1-6; a weak D match, TRBD1 (5 bases). The CDR3 sequence is 15 residues long. V was clipped by 0 bases and J by 7 bases, with 10 bases between them. CDR1 and CDR2 (germline): SGHAT, FQNNGV. The CDR3 sequence: CASSLDPGRNSPLHF. The CDR3 nucleotides are TGTGCCAGCAGCTTAGATCCAGGGCGGAATTCACCCCTCCACTTT.

CDR3 loop: CASSFRGGEKLFF. CDR3 nucleotide sequence: TGCGCCAGCAGCTTTCGGGGAGGTGAAAAACTGTTTTTT. V is TRBV5-1 and J is TRBJ1-4; D not certain. Germline CDR1 is SGHRS and CDR2 is YFSETQ. Trimming shortened V by 2 bases and J by 7 bases, and 9 bases separated the two germline ends. CDR3 length: 13 residues. The variable domain in full, with the rest retrieved from reference TRBV5-1 and TRBJ1-4, is KAGVTQTPRYLIKTRGQQVTLSCSPISGHRSVSWYQQTPGQGLQFLFEYFSETQRNKGNFPGRFSGRQFSNSRSEMNVSTLELGDSALYLCASSFRGGEKLFFGSGTQLSVL.

The V and J genes are TRBV5-6 and TRBJ2-1, with TRBD2 matching 9 bases. The CDR3 is made up of 15 amino acids. V lost 4 bases to trimming and J lost 8 bases; unmatched junction nucleotides: 10. The germline V gene encodes CDR1 SGHDT and CDR2 YYEEEE. Here the CDR3 reads CASSRAGGSHYEQFF. The CDR3 bases are TGTGCCAGCAGCCGAGCGGGGGGAAGCCACTATGAGCAGTTCTTC.

The J gene is TRBJ2-3, the V gene TRBV11-2; TRBD2 matches 7 bases. Germline V gene data show CDR1 as SGHAT and CDR2 as FQNNGV. V lost 1 base and J lost 6; bases outside the gene matches: 7. There are 15 residues in the CDR3. In DNA form, the CDR3 reads TGTGCCAGCAGCTTAGGGCGGGAGCCGAGGGATACGCAGTATTTT. Translation: CASSLGREPRDTQYF.

CDR3 sequence: CASSQEKGRAYGYTF. The CDR3 nucleotides read TGCGCCAGCAGCCAAGAAAAGGGGCGCGCCTATGGCTACACCTTC. J is TRBJ1-2 and V is TRBV4-1, with TRBD1 as a possible D gene (5 bases). This CDR3 is 15 amino acids long. The V end was cut by 0 bases, the J end by 4 bases, with 12 bases between. Germline loops: CDR1 MGHRA, CDR2 YSYEKL.

The chain is built from TRBV6-5 and TRBJ1-6; D call uncertain. Germline V gene sequence: CDR1 MNHEY, CDR2 SVGAGI. Trimming took 4 bases from V and 8 from J, leaving 15 bases between them. This CDR3 comprises 15 residues. The CDR3 is CASSFEGRPYSPLHF. The CDR3 coding sequence is TGTGCCAGCAGTTTCGAGGGCAGACCTTATTCACCCCTCCACTTT.

The chain recombines TRBV19 with TRBJ2-7; 8 bases are a match to TRBD1. The CDR3 sequence is 14 residues long. Losses at the gene ends were 4 bases for V and 5 bases for J; bases not matched to a gene: 7. Germline lookup yields CDR1 LNHDA and CDR2 SQIVND (reference sequence). The CDR3 DNA is TGTGCCAGTAGTACAAGGACAGGGACGAACGAGCAGTACTTC. This codes for CASSTRTGTNEQYF.

The chain carries TRBV10-3 and TRBJ2-3; D might be TRBD2 (5 bases). The germline gives CDR1 ENHRY, CDR2 SYGVKD. The CDR3 loop spans 13 amino acids. Trimming cost V 6 bases and J 4 bases, with 11 bases left between them. In nucleotides, the CDR3 is TGTGCCATCAGGTCCGGGGAATCAGATACGCAGTATTTT. It translates to CAIRSGESDTQYF.

The V gene is TRBV19, the J gene TRBJ1-6, with D possibly matching TRBD1 (6 bases). The CDR3 length is 14 residues. Trimming pared 4 bases from V and 8 bases from J, leaving 12 bases between. Per the germline V gene, CDR1 is LNHDA and CDR2 is SQIVND (reference sequence). CDR3 bases: TGTGCCAGTAGTACCGGCGCAGGGGATTCACCCCTCCACTTT. This gives the protein CASSTGAGDSPLHF.

V and J are TRBV30 and TRBJ2-1; 8 bases are shared with TRBD2. The germline CDR1 and CDR2 sequences are GTSNPN and SVGIG (reference sequence). Germline trimming cut 0 bases from V and 5 bases from J; bases unmatched to any gene: 3. The CDR3 totals 14 residues. The CDR3 nucleotides read TGTGCCTGGAGTGTATTTAGCGGGAACAATGAGCAGTTCTTC. Protein sequence: CAWSVFSGNNEQFF.

Points on this clone: Other DNA sequences in this specimen translate into the identical CDR3. The V gene is TRBV6-5, the J gene TRBJ2-5, with 8 bases lining up with TRBD2. Germline V gene sequence: CDR1 MNHEY, CDR2 SVGAGI. The J segment lost 2 bases and the V segment lost 11 bases, leaving 7 bases of the junction unmatched. The CDR3 extends over 13 amino acids. CDR3 protein: CALGGGPQETQYF. DNA of the CDR3: TGTGCCCTCGGGGGGGGCCCGCAAGAGACCCAGTACTTC.

This clone has a handful of counts. The chain recombines TRBV11-3 with TRBJ2-7; the match to TRBD2 covers 12 bases. V lost 1 base to trimming and J lost 6 bases; unmatched junction nucleotides: 4. Germline CDR1 SGHNT, CDR2 YENEEA. The CDR3 runs to 15 residues. The CDR3 coding sequence is TGTGCCAGCAGCTTAGCTAGCGGGAGGGCCCTCGAGCAGTACTTC. This translates into CASSLASGRALEQYF.

The chain carries TRBV5-1 and TRBJ1-1, with D perhaps TRBD1 (5 bases). V was shortened by 0 bases and J by 4 bases, with 19 bases between the two germline ends. In germline, CDR1 is SGHRS, CDR2 YFSETQ. The CDR3 is 17 residues long. This CDR3 is CASSLGRDSDGGTEAFF. The CDR3 DNA reads as TGCGCCAGCAGCTTGGGGAGAGACAGCGATGGTGGCACTGAAGCTTTCTTT.

The chain carries TRBV6-1 and TRBJ2-7, with D possibly being TRBD2 (7 bases). The CDR3 is made up of 14 amino acids. Trimming removed 8 bases from V and 8 bases from J, with 22 bases in between. CDR1 MNHNS and CDR2 SASEGT come from the germline V gene. CDR3 loop: CASAGARVLVQQYF. The CDR3 DNA sequence: TGTGCCAGCGCGGGGGCGCGGGTTTTGGTTCAGCAGTACTTC.

The chain uses TRBV6-5 and TRBJ2-7, with TRBD1 matching over 7 bases. Trimming took 5 bases from V and 4 from J; bases not matched to a gene: 8. The CDR3 runs 14 residues. The germline V gene has CDR1 MNHEY and CDR2 SVGAGI. The CDR3 sequence: CASSDPGTEYEQYF. In DNA, the CDR3 is TGTGCCAGCAGTGACCCCGGGACAGAGTACGAGCAGTACTTC.

DNA of the CDR3: TGTGCCAGCAGTCGACAGGTCCCGGACGAGCAGTACTTC. This encodes CASSRQVPDEQYF. The V call is TRBV2, the J call TRBJ2-7; a possible D gene is TRBD1 (6 bases). The CDR3 runs to 13 residues. V shed 5 bases and J shed 5 bases, with 13 bases lying between them. Germline CDR1 and CDR2: SNHLY and FYNNEI.

This clone appeared a few times. The chain couples TRBV5-1 to TRBJ2-7, with 8 bases matching TRBD2. The CDR3 extends over 15 amino acids. Losses at the gene ends were 1 base for V and 7 bases for J; bases not matched to a gene: 10. Germline assignment: CDR1 SGHRS and CDR2 YFSETQ. CDR3 in amino acids: CASSLTSGTSTEQYF. The CDR3 bases are TGCGCCAGCAGCTTGACTAGCGGAACATCTACGGAGCAGTACTTC.

The J gene is TRBJ1-6, the V gene TRBV6-5; D remains unclear. V was trimmed by 7 bases and J by 1 base, leaving 8 bases between them. This CDR3 contains 14 residues. Germline V gives CDR1 MNHEY, CDR2 SVGAGI. CDR3 sequence: CASTRSSYNSPLHF. The CDR3 DNA sequence: TGTGCCAGCACGCGGAGTTCCTATAATTCACCCCTCCACTTT.